The 15 T cell receptor beta chains reported below all come from one sample, sequenced in a study of OX40 agonist ivuxolimab in advanced cancers. Measured with immunoSEQ multiplex PCR; TCRdb has only the in-frame clones, and not every one. The sample consists of about 70,000 clones, 82% of them appearing once. The sample in question was CD4+ or CD8+ T cells sorted from blood, obtained in a trial of the OX40 agonist ivuxolimab. The receptor source for this set is an adult with an advanced solid tumor such as melanoma, head and neck, liver or kidney cancer.

The genes are TRBV6-6 and TRBJ1-2; a possible D gene is TRBD1 (5 bases). Per germline, CDR1 MNHNY and CDR2 SVGAGI (reference sequence). This CDR3 has 13 amino acids. V was pared by 2 bases and J by 7 bases, with 11 bases between. The CDR3 DNA reads TGTGCCAGCAGTTACGGAGGGCAGGGTGGCTACACCTTC. As protein: CASSYGGQGGYTF.

The gene calls are TRBV29-1 and TRBJ2-1, with D unresolved. Germline CDR1 SQVTM, CDR2 ANQGSEA. Trimming removed 3 bases from V and 3 bases from J, with 15 bases in between. This CDR3 is 15 amino acids long. CDR3 DNA sequence: TGCAGCGTTGAGGGCCTGAGACGACTCTACAATGAGCAGTTCTTC. It codes for CSVEGLRRLYNEQFF.

The V call is TRBV28, the J call TRBJ1-2; possibly TRBD1 for D (5 bases). CDR1 MDHEN and CDR2 SYDVKM come from the germline V gene. This CDR3 region has 13 residues. Deletions cut 5 bases from V and 7 bases from J, with 14 bases between. CDR3: CASSLSGGLGYTF. The CDR3 DNA reads TGTGCCAGCAGTCTCTCCGGGGGTCTTGGCTACACCTTC.

This clone turned up a few times. V gene TRBV7-2 combines with J gene TRBJ2-7, with a weak D call TRBD1 (6 bases). Per germline, CDR1 SGHTA and CDR2 FQGNSA. The CDR3 has 11 residues. V lost 5 bases to trimming and J lost 7 bases, with 9 bases between them. The CDR3 here is CASSEGDEQYF. The CDR3 region has the DNA TGTGCCAGCAGCGAGGGGGATGAGCAGTACTTC. Complete variable domain (other parts from reference TRBV7-2 and TRBJ2-7): GAGVSQSPSNKVTEKGKDVELRCDPISGHTALYWYRQSLGQGLEFLIYFQGNSAPDKSGLPSDRFSAERTGGSVSTLTIQRTQQEDSAVYLCASSEGDEQYFGPGTRLTVT.

The genes are TRBV6-6 and TRBJ2-3; D is unclear. The CDR3 is 14 amino acids. Germline V gene data show CDR1 as MNHNY and CDR2 as SVGAGI (reference sequence). V was trimmed by 2 bases and J by 4 bases, leaving 10 bases between them. The CDR3: CASSYGQNSDTQYF. The CDR3 coding sequence is TGTGCCAGCAGTTACGGCCAGAACTCAGATACGCAGTATTTT.

The genes are TRBV7-2 and TRBJ2-1, with D perhaps given as TRBD1 or TRBD2 (5 bases each). Germline V gene data show CDR1 as SGHTA and CDR2 as FQGNSA. This CDR3 is built from 15 residues. Deletions cut 7 bases from V and 0 bases from J, with 13 bases between. The CDR3 sequence: CASIHGTASYNEQFF. DNA of the CDR3: TGTGCCAGCATTCATGGGACCGCCTCCTACAATGAGCAGTTCTTC.

The V gene is TRBV6-5, the J gene TRBJ2-3; TRBD1 matches 10 bases. There are 14 residues in the CDR3. The germline gives CDR1 MNHEY, CDR2 SVGAGI. Losses at the gene ends were 8 bases for V and 5 bases for J; bases not matched to a gene: 7. DNA of the CDR3: TGTGCCAGCGCGGACAGGGGGATTCTAGATACGCAGTATTTT. Its translation is CASADRGILDTQYF.

The CDR3 DNA is TGCGCCAGCAGCCTGAGAGGTGCTAGCACAGATACGCAGTATTTT. Translated: CASSLRGASTDTQYF. V gene TRBV4-3 combines with J gene TRBJ2-3; no definite D call. CDR3 length equals 15 residues. The V gene's germline CDR1 is LGHNA and CDR2 YSLEER. Trimming left V 4 bases short and J 0 bases short, with 11 bases between.

The chain has TRBV19 and TRBJ2-7, with D hard to call. CDR3 length equals 13 residues. Germline V gene lookup returns CDR1 LNHDA and CDR2 SQIVND (reference sequence). The ends were cut back, 2 bases at V and 3 bases at J, with 8 bases in the middle. CDR3 DNA: TGTGCCAGTAGTATACGCAGAAACTACGAGCAGTACTTC. Its translation: CASSIRRNYEQYF.

Of note for this clone: Germline is not matched at one junction end, which may reflect a read error. The rearrangement uses TRBV4-1 and TRBJ2-1; 14 bases fit TRBD2. The germline gives CDR1 MGHRA, CDR2 YSYEKL. The CDR3 covers 16 residues. The CDR3 loop is CASSQEPTRTSGRRVF. The DNA for the CDR3 is TGCGCCAGCAGCCAAGAGCCCACTCGGACTAGCGGGAGGAGGGTCTTC.

The chain uses TRBV28 and TRBJ1-3; D gene ambiguous. Between the trimmed V and J ends, which lost 5 bases and 2 bases, there was a span of 7 bases. The CDR3 sequence is 13 residues long. Germline V gene data show CDR1 as MDHEN and CDR2 as SYDVKM. The DNA for the CDR3 is TGTGCCAGCAGTATAATACCTGGAAACACCATATATTTT. It is translated as CASSIIPGNTIYF.

This chain links TRBV6-5 with TRBJ1-2, with D tentatively TRBD1 (5 bases). Germline-derived CDR1 and CDR2 are MNHEY and SVGAGI. V lost 0 bases and J 1 base, leaving 12 bases between the germline ends. This CDR3 region has 16 residues. This chain's CDR3 is CASSYSTAPINYGYTF. Written as DNA, the CDR3 is TGTGCCAGCAGTTACTCGACAGCTCCTATTAACTATGGCTACACCTTC.

V usage is TRBV15 and J usage is TRBJ2-7; possible D gene TRBD1, 5 bases. V lost 8 bases, J lost 6 bases, and 14 bases lay in between. The CDR3 loop spans 12 amino acids. Germline loops: CDR1 LNHNV, CDR2 YYDKDF (reference sequence). This CDR3 is CATGARVGEQYF. In DNA, the CDR3 is TGTGCCACCGGCGCCAGGGTGGGCGAGCAGTACTTC.

The V and J genes are TRBV7-9 and TRBJ2-1, with TRBD2 matching over 8 bases. The CDR3 contains 15 residues. Germline lookup yields CDR1 SEHNR and CDR2 FQNEAQ (reference sequence). Trimming at V came to 6 bases and at J to 2 bases, leaving 6 bases not matched to a gene. The CDR3 protein is CASRDTSGPYNEQFF. For the CDR3, the DNA is TGTGCCAGCAGGGATACTAGCGGCCCCTACAATGAGCAGTTCTTC.

This clone was observed once. The rearrangement joins TRBV20-1 to TRBJ1-5; D is uncertain. Germline CDR1 is DFQATT and CDR2 is SNEGSKA (reference sequence). The CDR3 consists of 11 residues. The V end lost 3 bases, the J end lost 6 bases, and 6 bases lay between the germline ends. CDR3 coding DNA: TGCAGTGCTAGCAAGGGTCAGCCCCAGCATTTT. Its protein is CSASKGQPQHF.